This is a list of T cell receptor beta chains from one sample in a study of T cell responses to AZD1222 COVID-19 vaccine. Generated by immunoSEQ multiplex PCR, the TCRdb table keeps only in-frame clones and is missing some. The sample holds about 78,000 clones, roughly 87% seen once. Sequenced here: peripheral blood, sampled on day 0 of MenACWY control vaccination. Source of these receptors: an adult in good health. Both conserved end residues are part of each CDR3. A D gene is named only where the DNA matches it firmly. Where a row states a size, it is once, few, many or the class of an expanded clone; other rows omit it.

clone size: .; J gene: TRBJ1-2; V gene: TRBV29-1; D gene: TRBD1; CDR3 protein: CSVDETGVGYGYTF; CDR3 DNA: TGCAGCGTTGACGAGACAGGGGTAGGCTATGGCTACACCTTC
clone size: few; J gene: TRBJ2-7; V gene: TRBV3-1/TRBV3-2; D gene: TRBD1; CDR3 protein: CASSQDPSGGTGFYEQYF; CDR3 DNA: TGTGCCAGCAGCCAAGACCCTTCGGGCGGGACAGGGTTCTACGAGCAGTACTTC
clone size: .; J gene: TRBJ2-7; V gene: TRBV7-3; D gene: TRBD1; CDR3 protein: CASSSGTGIRYF; CDR3 DNA: TGTGCCAGCAGCTCCGGGACAGGGATACGGTACTTC
clone size: .; J gene: TRBJ2-1; V gene: TRBV7-2; D gene: TRBD2; CDR3 protein: CASSSYSGTSEFF; CDR3 DNA: TGTGCCAGCAGCTCCTATTCCGGGACTAGCGAGTTCTTC
clone size: few; J gene: TRBJ1-5; V gene: TRBV7-3; D gene: .; CDR3 protein: CASSLTGGAGQPQHF; CDR3 DNA: TGTGCCAGCAGCTTAACAGGGGGGGCTGGTCAGCCCCAGCATTTT
clone size: .; J gene: TRBJ2-1; V gene: TRBV5-5; D gene: .; CDR3 protein: CASSLAGSNEQFF; CDR3 DNA: TGTGCCAGCAGCTTGGCAGGGAGCAATGAGCAGTTCTTC
clone size: .; J gene: TRBJ2-1; V gene: TRBV28; D gene: TRBD1; CDR3 protein: CASGDRHEQFF; CDR3 DNA: TGTGCCAGCGGGGACAGGCATGAGCAGTTCTTC
clone size: .; J gene: TRBJ2-1; V gene: TRBV18; D gene: .; CDR3 protein: CASSPNSNEQFF; CDR3 DNA: TGTGCCAGCTCACCGAATAGCAATGAGCAGTTCTTC
clone size: .; J gene: TRBJ1-1; V gene: TRBV5-1; D gene: .; CDR3 protein: CASSLEGQGTEAFF; CDR3 DNA: TGCGCCAGCAGCTTGGAGGGGCAGGGGACTGAAGCTTTCTTT
clone size: .; J gene: TRBJ1-5; V gene: TRBV6-4; D gene: .; CDR3 protein: CASSEWDINQPQHF; CDR3 DNA: TGTGCCAGCAGTGAATGGGACATCAATCAGCCCCAGCATTTT
clone size: .; J gene: TRBJ1-1; V gene: TRBV6-2/TRBV6-3; D gene: TRBD1; CDR3 protein: CASSPYPGQGSTEAFF; CDR3 DNA: TGTGCCAGCAGTCCGTACCCGGGACAGGGGTCCACTGAAGCTTTCTTT
clone size: once; J gene: TRBJ1-6; V gene: TRBV27; D gene: .; CDR3 protein: CASGSEGGRYSPLHF; CDR3 DNA: TGTGCCAGCGGATCGGAGGGAGGGAGATATTCACCCCTCCACTTT
clone size: .; J gene: TRBJ2-5; V gene: TRBV25-1; D gene: .; CDR3 protein: CASSERPGMVETQYF; CDR3 DNA: TGTGCCAGCAGTGAACGGCCGGGGATGGTGGAGACCCAGTACTTC
clone size: .; J gene: TRBJ2-2; V gene: TRBV5-4; D gene: .; CDR3 protein: CASSLGQGGTGELFF; CDR3 DNA: TGTGCCAGCAGCCTAGGACAGGGAGGGACCGGGGAGCTGTTTTTT
clone size: .; J gene: TRBJ2-1; V gene: TRBV6-5; D gene: TRBD1; CDR3 protein: CASSYVDRATEQFF; CDR3 DNA: TGTGCCAGCAGTTACGTGGACAGGGCTACTGAGCAGTTCTTC
clone size: .; J gene: TRBJ2-7; V gene: TRBV4-1; D gene: .; CDR3 protein: CASSQIAGSYEQYF; CDR3 DNA: TGCGCCAGCAGCCAGATCGCCGGGAGCTACGAGCAGTACTTC
clone size: .; J gene: TRBJ1-6; V gene: TRBV2; D gene: .; CDR3 protein: CASSQNGPSNNSPLHF; CDR3 DNA: TGTGCCAGCAGCCAGAACGGGCCTTCTAATAATTCACCCCTCCACTTT